This TCR beta chain was sequenced for a study of T cells in Graves' hyperthyroidism and ophthalmopathy. Study-level background: Peripheral blood was collected at initial diagnosis, before any treatment. Study conclusions and caveats: Blood also contained most expanded thyroid clonotypes above 0.001. With a median lead of 6.5 months before onset, the model predicted ophthalmopathy.

The ends were cut back, 6 bases at V and 1 base at J, with 7 bases in the middle. This CDR3 region has 14 residues. Per germline, CDR1 SNHLY and CDR2 FYNNEI. Regions amplified from RNA transcripts were the TCR beta CDR3 regions. First-round RT-PCR with HTBI primers amplified the TCR CDR3 region. One entry per CDR3 protein results from TCRdb running MiXCR on the multiplex PCR reads. The table includes 300,000 to 400,000 distinct CDR3 sequences, about 15% detected once. This clonotype was picked up many times. Its specificity is unknown. The rearrangement joins TRBV2 to TRBJ1-6; D possibly corresponds to TRBD1 (5 bases). Sample: blood. The sequence was collected from a woman aged 55 to 70 with Graves' hyperthyroidism. Here the CDR3 DNA reads TGTGCCAGCAGAAGGGGTTCCTATAATTCACCCCTCCACTTT. It yields the protein CASRRGSYNSPLHF.